The clone carrying this TCR beta chain has only one observation. These data come from a study of CD8 T cells in Susac syndrome. The length of the CDR3 is 16 residues. In germline, CDR1 is SGHRS, CDR2 YFSETQ. J was trimmed by 4 bases and V by 0 bases; bases with no gene match: 9. Reverse transcription used roughly 0.45 to 1 ug RNA and random hexamers. MiXCR was run by TCRdb on the immunoSEQ multiplex PCR reads, yielding one entry per CDR3 protein. The table lists 150,000 to 200,000 distinct CDR3 sequences, approximately 90% of them singletons, with about 0.073% in the top ten. The gene calls are TRBV5-1 and TRBJ2-7; 8 bases agree with TRBD1. The sample was CD4+ T cells from PBMCs. The receptor comes from a human donor in good health. CDR3 coding DNA: TGCGCCAGCAGCTTGGCCTTAGGACAGGGAGAGTACGAGCAGTACTTC. Protein product: CASSLALGQGEYEQYF. Using reference TRBV5-1 and TRBJ2-7 for the parts outside the CDR3, the full variable domain is KAGVTQTPRYLIKTRGQQVTLSCSPISGHRSVSWYQQTPGQGLQFLFEYFSETQRNKGNFPGRFSGRQFSNSRSEMNVSTLELGDSALYLCASSLALGQGEYEQYFGPGTRLTVT.